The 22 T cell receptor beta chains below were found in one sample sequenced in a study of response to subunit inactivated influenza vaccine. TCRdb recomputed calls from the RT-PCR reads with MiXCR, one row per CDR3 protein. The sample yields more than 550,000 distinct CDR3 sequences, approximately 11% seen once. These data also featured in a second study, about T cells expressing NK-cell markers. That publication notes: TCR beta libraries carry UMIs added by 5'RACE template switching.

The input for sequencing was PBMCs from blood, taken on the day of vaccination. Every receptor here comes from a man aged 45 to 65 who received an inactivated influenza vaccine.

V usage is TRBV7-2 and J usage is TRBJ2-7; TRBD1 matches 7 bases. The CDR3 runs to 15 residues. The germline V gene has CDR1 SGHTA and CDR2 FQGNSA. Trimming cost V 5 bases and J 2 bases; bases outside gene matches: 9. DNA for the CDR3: TGTGCCAGCAGCCCCCGACAGGGTGGTCCCTACGAGCAGTACTTC. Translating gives CASSPRQGGPYEQYF.

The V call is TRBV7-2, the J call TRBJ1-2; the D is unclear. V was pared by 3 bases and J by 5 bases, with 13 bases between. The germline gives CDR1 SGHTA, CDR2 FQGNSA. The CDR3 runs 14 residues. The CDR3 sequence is CASSFPLFGYGYTF. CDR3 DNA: TGTGCCAGCAGCTTTCCCCTCTTCGGGTATGGCTACACCTTC.

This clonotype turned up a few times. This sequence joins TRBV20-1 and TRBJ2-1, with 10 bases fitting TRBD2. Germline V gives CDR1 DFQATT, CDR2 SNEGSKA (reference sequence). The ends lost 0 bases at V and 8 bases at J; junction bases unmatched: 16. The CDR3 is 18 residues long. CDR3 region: CSARDPLLPAGGPYEQFF. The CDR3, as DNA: TGCAGTGCTAGAGATCCCCTCTTGCCAGCGGGAGGGCCCTATGAGCAGTTCTTC.

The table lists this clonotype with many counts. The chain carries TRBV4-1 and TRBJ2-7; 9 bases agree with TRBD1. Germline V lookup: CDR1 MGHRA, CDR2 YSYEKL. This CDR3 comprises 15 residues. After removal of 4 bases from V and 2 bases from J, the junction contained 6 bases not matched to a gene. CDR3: CASSPAGTGTYEQYF. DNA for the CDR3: TGCGCCAGCAGCCCTGCCGGGACAGGGACCTACGAGCAGTACTTC.

The CDR3 loop is CASSQILPGLAGVEQYF. As DNA, the CDR3 is TGCGCCAGCAGCCAGATACTCCCGGGACTAGCGGGAGTCGAGCAGTACTTC. This rearrangement joins TRBV4-1 to TRBJ2-7; 14 bases line up with TRBD2. The ends lost 3 bases at V and 6 bases at J; junction bases unmatched: 10. This CDR3 is 17 amino acids long. Germline-derived CDR1 and CDR2 are MGHRA and YSYEKL.

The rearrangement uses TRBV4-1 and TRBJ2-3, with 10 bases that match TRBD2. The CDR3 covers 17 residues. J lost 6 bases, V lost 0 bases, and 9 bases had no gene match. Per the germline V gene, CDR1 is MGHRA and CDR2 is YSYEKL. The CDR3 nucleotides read TGCGCCAGCAGCCAAGATACTAGCGGGGTGGTCTCCGATACGCAGTATTTT. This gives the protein CASSQDTSGVVSDTQYF.

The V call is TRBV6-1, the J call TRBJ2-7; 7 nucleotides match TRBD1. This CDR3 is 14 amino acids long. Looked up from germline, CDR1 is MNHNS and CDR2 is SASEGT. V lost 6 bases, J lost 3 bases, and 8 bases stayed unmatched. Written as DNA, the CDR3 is TGTGCCAGCAGCCTGGGACAGAACATCTACGAGCAGTACTTC. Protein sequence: CASSLGQNIYEQYF.

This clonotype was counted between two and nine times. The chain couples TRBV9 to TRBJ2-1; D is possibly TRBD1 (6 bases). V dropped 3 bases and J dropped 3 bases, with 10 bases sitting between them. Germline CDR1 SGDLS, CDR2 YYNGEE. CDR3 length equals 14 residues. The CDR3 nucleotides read TGTGCCAGCAGCGGGGGGCCCTTCTACAATGAGCAGTTCTTC. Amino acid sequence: CASSGGPFYNEQFF.

The CDR3 sequence: CASGWDREAGGQYF. As DNA, the CDR3 is TGTGCCAGCGGCTGGGACAGGGAGGCCGGAGGGCAGTACTTC. This chain links TRBV6-1 with TRBJ2-7; TRBD1 agrees at 9 bases. Germline V gene lookup returns CDR1 MNHNS and CDR2 SASEGT. The CDR3 contains 14 residues. V dropped 8 bases and J dropped 9; count of bases not matched to a gene: 14.

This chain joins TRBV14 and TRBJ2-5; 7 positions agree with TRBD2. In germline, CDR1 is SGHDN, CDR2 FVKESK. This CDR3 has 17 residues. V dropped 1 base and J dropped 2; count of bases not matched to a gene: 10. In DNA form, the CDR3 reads TGTGCCAGCAGCCAAGTTAGCATGCGGGAGCCACAAGAGACCCAGTACTTC. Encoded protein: CASSQVSMREPQETQYF.

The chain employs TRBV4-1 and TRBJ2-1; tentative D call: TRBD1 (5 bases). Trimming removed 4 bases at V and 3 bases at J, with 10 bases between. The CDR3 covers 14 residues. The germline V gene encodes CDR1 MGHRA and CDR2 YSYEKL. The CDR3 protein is CASSRSQGYNEQFF. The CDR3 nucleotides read TGCGCCAGCAGCCGGTCTCAGGGCTACAATGAGCAGTTCTTC.

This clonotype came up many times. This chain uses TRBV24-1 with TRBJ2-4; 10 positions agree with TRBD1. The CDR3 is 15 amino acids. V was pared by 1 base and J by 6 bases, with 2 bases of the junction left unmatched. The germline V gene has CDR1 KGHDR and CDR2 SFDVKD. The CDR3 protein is CATSDFGDRGNIQYF. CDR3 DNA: TGTGCCACCAGTGATTTCGGGGACAGGGGAAACATTCAGTACTTC.

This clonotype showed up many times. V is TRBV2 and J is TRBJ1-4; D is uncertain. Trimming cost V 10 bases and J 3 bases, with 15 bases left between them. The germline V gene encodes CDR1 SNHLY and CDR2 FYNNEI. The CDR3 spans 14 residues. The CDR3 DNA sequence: TGTGCCATACGGGCCCAAGAGCCTAATGAAAAACTGTTTTTT. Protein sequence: CAIRAQEPNEKLFF. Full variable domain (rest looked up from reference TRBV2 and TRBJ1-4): EPEVTQTPSHQVTQMGQEVILRCVPISNHLYFYWYRQILGQKVEFLVSFYNNEISEKSEIFDDQFSVERPDGSNFTLKIRSTKLEDSAMYFCAIRAQEPNEKLFFGSGTQLSVL.

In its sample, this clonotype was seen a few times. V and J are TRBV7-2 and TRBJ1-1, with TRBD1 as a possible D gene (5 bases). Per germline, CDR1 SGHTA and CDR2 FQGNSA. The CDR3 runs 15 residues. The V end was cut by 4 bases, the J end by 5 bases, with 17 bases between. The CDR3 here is CASSSLRAGQTEAFF. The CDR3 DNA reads TGTGCCAGCAGCTCCCTCCGGGCAGGGCAAACTGAAGCTTTCTTT.

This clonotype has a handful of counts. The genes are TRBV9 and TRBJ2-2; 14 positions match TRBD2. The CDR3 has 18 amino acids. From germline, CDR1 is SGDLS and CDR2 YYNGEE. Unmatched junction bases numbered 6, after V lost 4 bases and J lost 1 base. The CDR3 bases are TGTGCCAGCAGCCCAACGACTAGCGGGAGGGGGAACACCGGGGAGCTGTTTTTT. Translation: CASSPTTSGRGNTGELFF. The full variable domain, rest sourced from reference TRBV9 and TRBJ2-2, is DSGVTQTPKHLITATGQRVTLRCSPRSGDLSVYWYQQSLDQGLQFLIQYYNGEERAKGNILERFSAQQFPDLHSELNLSSLELGDSALYFCASSPTTSGRGNTGELFFGEGSRLTVL.

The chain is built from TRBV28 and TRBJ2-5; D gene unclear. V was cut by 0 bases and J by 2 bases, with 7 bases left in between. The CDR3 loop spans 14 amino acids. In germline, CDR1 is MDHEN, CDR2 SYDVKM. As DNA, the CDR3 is TGTGCCAGCAGTTTATGGGCAGGACAAGAGACCCAGTACTTC. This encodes CASSLWAGQETQYF. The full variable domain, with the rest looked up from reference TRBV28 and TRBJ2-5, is DVKVTQSSRYLVKRTGEKVFLECVQDMDHENMFWYRQDPGLGLRLIYFSYDVKMKEKGDIPEGYSVSREKKERFSLILESASTNQTSMYLCASSLWAGQETQYFGPGTRLLVL.

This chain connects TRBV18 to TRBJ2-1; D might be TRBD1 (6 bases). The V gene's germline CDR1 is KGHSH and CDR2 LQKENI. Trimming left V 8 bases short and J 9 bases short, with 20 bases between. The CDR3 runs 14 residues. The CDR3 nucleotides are TGTGCCAGCCAACTGCAGGGGTATAGAGTTGAGCAGTTCTTC. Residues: CASQLQGYRVEQFF.

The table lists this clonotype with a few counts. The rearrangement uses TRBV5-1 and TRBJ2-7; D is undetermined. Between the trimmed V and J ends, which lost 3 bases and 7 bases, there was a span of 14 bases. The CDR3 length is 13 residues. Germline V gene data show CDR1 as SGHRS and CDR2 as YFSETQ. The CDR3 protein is CASSSGSLGEQYF. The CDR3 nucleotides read TGCGCCAGCAGCTCCGGGTCCCTTGGTGAGCAGTACTTC.

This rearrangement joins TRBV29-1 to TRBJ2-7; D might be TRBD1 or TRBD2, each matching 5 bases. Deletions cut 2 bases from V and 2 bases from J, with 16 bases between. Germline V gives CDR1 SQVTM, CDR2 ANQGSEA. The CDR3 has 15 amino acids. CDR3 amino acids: CSVEIWTGTPYEQYF. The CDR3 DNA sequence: TGCAGCGTTGAAATTTGGACGGGGACCCCCTACGAGCAGTACTTC.

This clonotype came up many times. The CDR3 sequence is CASKKDRPSYEQYF. The DNA for the CDR3 is TGTGCCAGCAAGAAAGACAGGCCCTCCTACGAGCAGTACTTC. This chain uses TRBV7-2 with TRBJ2-7, with TRBD1 as a possible D gene (6 bases). Germline V gene lookup returns CDR1 SGHTA and CDR2 FQGNSA. Trimming cost V 7 bases and J 0 bases, with 13 bases left between them. The CDR3 totals 14 residues.

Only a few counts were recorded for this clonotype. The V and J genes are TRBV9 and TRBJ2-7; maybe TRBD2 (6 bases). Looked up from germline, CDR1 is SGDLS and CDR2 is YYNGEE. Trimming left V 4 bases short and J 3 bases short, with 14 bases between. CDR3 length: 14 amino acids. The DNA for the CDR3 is TGTGCCAGCAGCCCATATGCGGGGATCTACGAGCAGTACTTC. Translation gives CASSPYAGIYEQYF.

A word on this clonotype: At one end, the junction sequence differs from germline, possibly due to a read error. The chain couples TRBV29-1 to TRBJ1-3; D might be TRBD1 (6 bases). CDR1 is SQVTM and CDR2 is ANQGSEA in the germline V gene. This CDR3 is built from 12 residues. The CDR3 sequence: CSAGQPGNIIYF. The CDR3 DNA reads TGCAGCGCCGGACAGCCTGGAAACATCATATATTTT.